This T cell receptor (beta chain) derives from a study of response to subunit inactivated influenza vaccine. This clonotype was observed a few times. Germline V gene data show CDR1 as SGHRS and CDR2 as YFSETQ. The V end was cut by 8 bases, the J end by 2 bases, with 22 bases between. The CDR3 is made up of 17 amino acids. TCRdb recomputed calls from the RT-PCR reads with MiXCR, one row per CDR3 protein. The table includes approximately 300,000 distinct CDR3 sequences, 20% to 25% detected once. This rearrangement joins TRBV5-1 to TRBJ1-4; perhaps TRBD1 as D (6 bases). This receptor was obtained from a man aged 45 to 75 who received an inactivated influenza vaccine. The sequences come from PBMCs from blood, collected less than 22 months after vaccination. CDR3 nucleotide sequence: TGCGCCAGTTCCAGGGGATCTAGGGGAAGGACTAATGAAAAACTGTTTTTT. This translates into CASSRGSRGRTNEKLFF.